Listed below are T cell receptor beta chains from one sample, sequenced in a study of blood T cells in healthy people across ages. TCRdb reprocessed the 5' RACE reads via MiXCR and lists one record per CDR3 protein. The sample shows about 1.8 million distinct CDR3 sequences, 49% of them seen only once. Sequencing was carried out using blood. Receptors originate from a woman in her forties in good health. Each CDR3 is given with its conserved first and last residue. D genes are given only for firm matches. Where a row states a size, it is once, few, many or the class of an expanded clone; other rows omit it.

NA	NA	TRBV29-1	TRBJ1-2	CSVSGTLAYGYTF	TGCAGCGTTTCCGGGACACTGGCCTATGGCTACACCTTC
NA	NA	TRBV20-1	TRBJ2-1	CSARETLNRVVEQFF	TGCAGTGCTAGAGAAACATTAAACAGGGTAGTTGAGCAGTTCTTC
NA	NA	TRBV6-1	TRBJ2-4	CATLGPSEAKNIQYF	TGCGCCACCCTAGGGCCTAGTGAAGCCAAAAACATTCAGTACTTC
TRBD2	few	TRBV7-2	TRBJ2-7	CASSRGVDEQYF	TGTGCCAGCAGCCGGGGGGTCGACGAGCAGTACTTC
NA	NA	TRBV6-2/TRBV6-3	TRBJ2-1	CASNPGNSYNEQFF	TGTGCCAGCAACCCAGGGAACTCCTACAATGAGCAGTTCTTC
TRBD2	NA	TRBV7-2	TRBJ2-4	CASESGEYEQYF	TGTGCCAGCGAGAGCGGGGAATATGAGCAGTACTTC
TRBD2	NA	TRBV10-3	TRBJ2-5	CAIRKLAEYNEQYF	TGTGCCATCAGGAAGCTAGCGGAGTACAATGAGCAGTACTTC
TRBD1	NA	TRBV12-3/TRBV12-4	TRBJ2-4	CASSRGTGDVKNIQYF	TGTGCCAGCAGTCGCGGGACAGGGGATGTCAAAAACATTCAGTACTTC
TRBD1	NA	TRBV6-2/TRBV6-3	TRBJ2-7	CASSHDREQIYEQYF	TGTGCCAGCAGCCATGACAGGGAGCAAATCTACGAGCAGTACTTC
TRBD1	few	TRBV6-5	TRBJ2-1	CASKGTGRFNEQFF	TGTGCCAGCAAAGGGACAGGCCGGTTCAATGAGCAGTTCTTC
TRBD1	NA	TRBV9	TRBJ1-2	CASSGKELSGTANYGYTF	TGTGCCAGCAGCGGAAAGGAACTCTCCGGGACAGCTAACTATGGCTACACCTTC
TRBD1	NA	TRBV29-1	TRBJ1-2	CSVEPGTGGYTF	TGCAGCGTTGAGCCTGGGACAGGTGGCTACACCTTC
NA	NA	TRBV20-1	TRBJ2-5	CSAHGTQGRTQYF	TGCAGTGCCCACGGGACCCAAGGACGGACCCAGTACTTC
TRBD2	NA	TRBV5-1	TRBJ2-2	CASSLSTSDTGELFF	TGCGCCAGCAGCTTATCCACTAGCGACACCGGGGAGCTGTTTTTT
TRBD2	NA	TRBV7-2	TRBJ2-1	CASRELGGGDYNEQFF	TGTGCCAGCCGTGAGCTCGGGGGGGGTGACTACAATGAGCAGTTCTTC
TRBD1	few	TRBV20-1	TRBJ2-5	CSATPSGGIGQETQYF	TGCAGTGCTACACCTTCAGGGGGCATCGGCCAAGAGACCCAGTACTTC